This T cell receptor beta chain appears in the sequencing data of a study of cytomegalovirus exposure and HLA in healthy donors. The study, taken as a whole, reports: In terms of immune exposure information, only CMV serostatus was available. While the bulk of TCR sequences proved rare, some public TCRs turned up in many donors. It emerged from a later analysis that several of the most significant clusters appeared to be linked to common viral pathogens.

J gave up 3 bases and V 2 bases, and 21 bases lay outside the gene matches. The germline V gene encodes CDR1 SGDLS and CDR2 YYNGEE. This CDR3 region has 21 residues. With 60 Vbeta and 13 Jbeta primers, the PCR was carried out. Profiled with immunoSEQ multiplex PCR; TCRdb holds only in-frame clones, not every one. The table has more than 110,000 clones, around 77% seen once. Worth noting for this clone: Antigen: not known.

The V gene is TRBV9, the J gene TRBJ2-5, with 11 bases fitting TRBD2. Sequencing was carried out using PBMCs. This sequence was found in a man in his late teens or twenties in good health and CMV-seronegative. As DNA, the CDR3 is TGTGCCAGCAGCGTTAGTTACGGACTAGCGGGTAGTAGTTTGGAAGAAGAGACCCAGTACTTC. It encodes CASSVSYGLAGSSLEEETQYF.